This T cell receptor beta chain was identified during a study of glioma-infiltrating T cells. Study-wide background: Before surgery, glioma patients received dexamethasone for at most six days. Target coverage was about 4.5- to 11-fold for about a million blood T cells. Overall study findings and caveats: CDR3 overlap between tissue and blood was very small.

The CDR3 extends over 14 amino acids. The V gene lost 0 bases and the J gene lost 7 bases, with 13 bases spanning the gap. Looked up from germline, CDR1 is SGDLS and CDR2 is YYNGEE. Points on this clonotype: Its cognate antigen is unknown.

Using RNA template, CDR3s of TCR alpha and beta were amplified with iRepertoire arm-PCR. TCRdb called the multiplex PCR reads again in MiXCR, with one record for every CDR3 protein. The table lists a few hundred thousand distinct CDR3 sequences, roughly 41% of them singletons, with around 12% in the top ten. This chain connects TRBV9 to TRBJ1-2; TRBD1 is a possible D gene (5 bases). This sequence originates from a human donor with low-grade glioma or glioblastoma, undergoing nonglioma brain surgery, or in good health (not recorded which). The sample consisted of glioma tissue, nonneoplastic brain tissue, or PBMCs (not recorded which). This CDR3 reads CASSVAPGGTGYTF. DNA of the CDR3: TGTGCCAGCAGCGTAGCCCCTGGGGGGACTGGCTACACCTTC.